The source of this TCR beta chain is a study of cytomegalovirus exposure and HLA in healthy donors. Study-wide results and limits: Associated with HLA alleles at 0.05 false discovery rate in a later analysis were some 18,000 TCR beta sequences. From TCR beta sequences, most subjects' HLA-A and HLA-B alleles were reportedly predicted accurately. Most of the TCR beta V segments (in an earlier analysis) were productive either about 87% or about 30% of the time. According to the study, approximately 150 TCR beta chains were cytomegalovirus-associated.

Trimming pared 4 bases from V and 0 bases from J, leaving 6 bases between. This CDR3 has 13 residues. In germline, CDR1 is MRHNA, CDR2 SNTAGT. Notes on this clone: Its specificity is not known.

PCR was performed using 60 Vbeta and 13 Jbeta primers. Using immunoSEQ multiplex PCR, the repertoire was profiled, and TCRdb retains in-frame clones only, with some absent. The sample consists of under 200,000 clones, 80% of them appearing once. This receptor was identified in a male donor in good health and CMV-seropositive. The sample consisted of PBMCs. The chain recombines TRBV6-4 with TRBJ1-1; D remains ambiguous. The CDR3 here is CASSVFLNTEAFF. Written as DNA, the CDR3 is TGTGCCAGCAGTGTCTTTCTGAACACTGAAGCTTTCTTT.